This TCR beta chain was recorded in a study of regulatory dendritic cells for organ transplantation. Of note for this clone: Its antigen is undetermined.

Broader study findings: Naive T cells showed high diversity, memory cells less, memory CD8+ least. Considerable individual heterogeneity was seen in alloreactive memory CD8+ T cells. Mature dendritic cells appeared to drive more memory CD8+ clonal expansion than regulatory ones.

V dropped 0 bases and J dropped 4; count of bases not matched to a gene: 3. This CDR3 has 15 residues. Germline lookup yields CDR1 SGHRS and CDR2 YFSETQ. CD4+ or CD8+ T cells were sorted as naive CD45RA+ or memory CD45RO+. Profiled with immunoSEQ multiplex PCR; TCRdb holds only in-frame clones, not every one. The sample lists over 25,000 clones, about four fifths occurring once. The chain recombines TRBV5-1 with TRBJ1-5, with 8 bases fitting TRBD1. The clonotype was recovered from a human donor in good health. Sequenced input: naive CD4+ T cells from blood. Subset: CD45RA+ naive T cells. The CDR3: CASSLGQGLNQPQHF. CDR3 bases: TGCGCCAGCAGCTTGGGACAGGGGCTGAATCAGCCCCAGCATTTT.